Only a few counts were recorded for the clone carrying this TCR beta chain. Its target is not known. The germline V gene has CDR1 SQVTM and CDR2 ANQGSEA. Trimming shortened V by 2 bases and J by 3 bases, and 5 bases separated the two germline ends. The CDR3 runs to 12 residues. The data belong to a study of type 1 regulatory T cells. Study context: T-allo10 is an in vitro-generated, Tr1-enriched CD4 T cell product specific for alloantigen.

TCRdb reprocessed the reads with MiXCR, giving one entry per CDR3 protein. The sample contains approximately 45,000 distinct CDR3 sequences, 12% of which appear only once. General study findings and limits: Tr1 cells had a more restricted TCR repertoire than non-Tr1 cells.

Material for sequencing was cultured non-Tr1 T cells, either the whole culture or a sorted T cell fraction (not recorded which). The rearrangement joins TRBV29-1 to TRBJ1-3, with D unclear. The clonotype comes from a human donor in good health. The CDR3 protein is CSVEMGGNTIYF. The CDR3 DNA follows: TGCAGCGTTGAAATGGGTGGAAACACCATATATTTT.